The entry that follows covers one T cell receptor beta chain sequence. Antigen unknown. V trimming: 0 bases; J trimming: 2 bases; junction bases outside the gene matches: 13. The CDR3 runs to 19 residues. Germline V CDR1 and CDR2: SGHAT, FQNNGV. These data come from a study of T cell responses to AZD1222 COVID-19 vaccine. Study results and caveats: Mostly white British, mostly female donors; authors suggested clonal diversity may be underestimated.

Method: immunoSEQ multiplex PCR; TCRdb's copy keeps in-frame clones and lacks some. The sample lists about 160,000 clones, approximately 90% seen once, with 4.4% in the top ten. The source is an adult in good health. The specimen was peripheral blood, collected on day 0 of AZD1222 vaccination. The gene calls are TRBV11-2 and TRBJ2-1; 7 bases map to TRBD2. The DNA for the CDR3 is TGTGCCAGCAGCTTAGATCTGGGGGGGGGACTCACACCCTACAATGAGCAGTTCTTC. Protein: CASSLDLGGGLTPYNEQFF. Full variable domain (missing parts from reference TRBV11-2 and TRBJ2-1): EAGVAQSPRYKIIEKRQSVAFWCNPISGHATLYWYQQILGQGPKLLIQFQNNGVVDDSQLPKDRFSAERLKGVDSTLKIQPAKLEDSAVYLCASSLDLGGGLTPYNEQFFGPGTRLTVL.